This T cell receptor (beta chain) derives from a study of regulatory T cells in long-lasting Graves disease. Study-wide points: Gene preferences differed: TRBV28, TRBJ1-2, TRBJ2-5 in persistent cases.

CDR1 and CDR2 (germline): SEHNR, FQNEAQ (reference sequence). With 5 bases removed from V and 4 bases from J, the gap between germline ends came to 20 bases. The length of the CDR3 is 17 residues. TCR beta libraries were built with iRepertoire HTBI primers and Arm-PCR of CDR3 regions. Via MiXCR, TCRdb re-called the multiplex PCR reads, giving one row per CDR3 protein. In the table there are hundreds of thousands of distinct CDR3 sequences, roughly 15% of which are singletons. With respect to this clonotype: Its specificity is not known.

Time point described: newly diagnosed GD, antithyroid drugs for less than 3 months. From RNA extracted from PBMCs, the TCR library was made. Per American Thyroid Association guidelines, Graves' disease was diagnosed. These same data were also listed under a study on T cells in Graves' hyperthyroidism and ophthalmopathy. That study adds: Pregnant or lactating patients were excluded, as were those with uncontrolled infection or other autoimmune disease. Onset of ophthalmopathy came a median approximately 6.9 months after the model predicted it.

The chain carries TRBV7-9 and TRBJ2-2; D might be TRBD1 or TRBD2, each matching 7 bases. Sequences were derived from peripheral blood mononuclear cells (PBMCs), sampled at new diagnosis, from a patient treated with antithyroid drugs. This clonotype originated in a young woman with Graves disease. The CDR3 DNA reads TGTGCCAGCAGCCCATCCAGGGGGGGCGCGGGCACCGGGGAGCTGTTTTTT. Translating it yields CASSPSRGGAGTGELFF. The full variable domain, with the rest looked up from reference TRBV7-9 and TRBJ2-2, is DTGVSQNPRHKITKRGQNVTFRCDPISEHNRLYWYRQTLGQGPEFLTYFQNEAQLEKSRLLSDRFSAERPKGSFSTLEIQRTEQGDSAMYLCASSPSRGGAGTGELFFGEGSRLTVL.